A single sample gave rise to the 20 T cell receptor beta chains below, sequenced in a study of T cells after yellow fever vaccination. TCRdb independently ran MiXCR on the 5' RACE reads; one entry per CDR3 protein. The sample holds a few hundred thousand distinct CDR3 sequences, 4.1% seen once. The input for sequencing was PBMCs, taken 5 days after the yellow fever booster vaccination. These receptors all come from a young man who received the YFV17D yellow fever vaccine.

There are many counts of this clonotype. The chain has TRBV20-1 and TRBJ1-1; tentatively, D is TRBD1 (6 bases). CDR1 is DFQATT, CDR2 SNEGSKA, per germline (reference sequence). The length of the CDR3 is 12 residues. Between the trimmed V and J ends, which lost 2 bases and 3 bases, there was a span of 7 bases. CDR3 in DNA: TGCAGTGCTAGACAGGGGTACACTGAAGCTTTCTTT. Protein product: CSARQGYTEAFF.

Only a few counts were recorded for this clonotype. The chain has TRBV4-2 and TRBJ1-1, with 9 bases fitting TRBD1. Trimming at V came to 4 bases and at J to 1 base, leaving 10 bases not matched to a gene. CDR1 is LGHNA and CDR2 is YNFKEQ in the germline V gene. The CDR3 consists of 17 residues. The CDR3 is CASSPMRGTGWNTEAFF. Here the CDR3 DNA reads TGTGCCAGCAGCCCCATGAGGGGGACAGGGTGGAACACTGAAGCTTTCTTT.

V is TRBV4-1 and J is TRBJ2-1, with a possible D match to TRBD1 (6 bases). The CDR3 is 15 amino acids. Germline V CDR1 and CDR2: MGHRA, YSYEKL. The V gene lost 4 bases and the J gene lost 8 bases, with 18 bases spanning the gap. DNA for the CDR3: TGCGCCAGCAGCCCGACGTTGGGCAGGGGTGATGAGCAGTTCTTC. Residues: CASSPTLGRGDEQFF.

V usage is TRBV2 and J usage is TRBJ1-2; a possible D gene is TRBD1 (5 bases). This CDR3 has 14 amino acids. Germline-derived CDR1 and CDR2 are SNHLY and FYNNEI. V shed 4 bases and J shed 3 bases, with 12 bases lying between them. As DNA, the CDR3 is TGTGCCAGCAGTGCCCAGGGTGGCGACTATGGCTACACCTTC. The encoded protein is CASSAQGGDYGYTF.

The rearrangement joins TRBV7-2 to TRBJ1-5; D is undetermined. V lost 5 bases and J lost 4, with 15 bases in between. CDR3 size: 15 residues. In germline, CDR1 is SGHTA, CDR2 FQGNSA. The CDR3 coding sequence is TGTGCCAGCAGCCTCACGGACCTTTCGAATCAGCCCCAGCATTTT. Its translation: CASSLTDLSNQPQHF.

In this sample, this clonotype turned up a few times. J is TRBJ2-7 and V is TRBV5-6, with 10 bases lining up with TRBD1. This CDR3 spans 15 amino acids. The V gene end was trimmed by 0 bases and the J gene end by 9 bases; junction bases not matched to a gene: 9. Per germline, CDR1 SGHDT and CDR2 YYEEEE. The CDR3 bases are TGTGCCAGCAGCTTGGCCGGGACAGGGGAGTCTGGGCAGTACGTC. Amino acid sequence: CASSLAGTGESGQYV.

This clonotype has a handful of counts. This chain connects TRBV7-9 to TRBJ1-1; TRBD1 is a possible D gene (5 bases). The length of the CDR3 is 16 residues. Germline-derived CDR1 and CDR2 are SEHNR and FQNEAQ (reference sequence). V was trimmed by 0 bases and J by 7 bases, leaving 18 bases between them. CDR3 nucleotides: TGTGCCAGCAGCTTAGCGATGGGACCCTCCGCCCTTGAAGCTTTCTTT. It yields the protein CASSLAMGPSALEAFF.

This clonotype was counted at least ten times. The chain uses TRBV6-6 and TRBJ1-2; D is ambiguous. V shed 5 bases and J shed 8 bases, with 12 bases lying between them. The germline gives CDR1 MNHNY, CDR2 SVGAGI (reference sequence). CDR3 size: 12 residues. The CDR3 DNA follows: TGTGCCAGCAGTGCCGGTGGCTGGGGCTACACCTTC. As protein: CASSAGGWGYTF.

This clonotype was counted between two and nine times. This chain connects TRBV12-3 or TRBV12-4 to TRBJ1-1; TRBD1 is a possible D gene (5 bases). CDR3 size: 13 residues. V gave up 10 bases and J gave up 4 bases, with 16 bases separating them. This chain's CDR3 is CAITGGIGTEAFF. As DNA, the CDR3 is TGTGCCATCACCGGGGGTATCGGCACTGAAGCTTTCTTT.

Only a few counts were recorded for this clonotype. The chain recombines TRBV28 with TRBJ1-5, with TRBD1 identical over 9 bases. This CDR3 comprises 13 residues. CDR1 is MDHEN and CDR2 is SYDVKM in the germline V gene. V lost 6 bases and J lost 5; bases outside the gene matches: 2. For the CDR3, the DNA is TGTGCCAGCAGACAGGGGGCAGATCAGCCCCAGCATTTT. Translation gives CASRQGADQPQHF.

This clonotype appeared a few times. The chain employs TRBV4-2 and TRBJ2-5; tentatively, D is TRBD2 (6 bases). The germline V gene encodes CDR1 LGHNA and CDR2 YNFKEQ. Trimming left V 4 bases short and J 5 bases short, with 14 bases between. The CDR3 runs 14 residues. As DNA, the CDR3 is TGTGCCAGCAGCCCCGATCAAACTAGCGAGACCCAGTACTTC. Translating it yields CASSPDQTSETQYF.

The chain couples TRBV19 to TRBJ2-3, with 11 bases aligning to TRBD1. Germline V gene sequence: CDR1 LNHDA, CDR2 SQIVND (reference sequence). This CDR3 contains 15 residues. V lost 7 bases and J lost 4; bases outside the gene matches: 7. DNA for the CDR3: TGTGCCAGTACCAGGACAGGGGGCATCGCAGATACGCAGTATTTT. The encoded protein is CASTRTGGIADTQYF.

The V and J genes are TRBV28 and TRBJ1-1; no clear D gene. Trimming took off 6 bases at V and 0 bases at J, with 8 bases between the two ends. This CDR3 is 13 amino acids long. Germline CDR1 reads MDHEN; CDR2 reads SYDVKM. The DNA for the CDR3 is TGTGCCAGCAGCCGGGTCTTGAACACTGAAGCTTTCTTT. It codes for CASSRVLNTEAFF.

This clonotype was recorded many times. This rearrangement joins TRBV4-1 to TRBJ2-1, with 11 bases identical to TRBD1. J gave up 6 bases and V 0 bases, and 7 bases lay outside the gene matches. The CDR3 totals 17 residues. CDR1 MGHRA and CDR2 YSYEKL come from the germline V gene. CDR3 in amino acids: CASSQEDGTGGGNEQFF. The DNA for the CDR3 is TGCGCCAGCAGCCAAGAAGACGGGACAGGGGGGGGCAATGAGCAGTTCTTC.

CDR3 sequence reads: CASSLAEEIINSPLHF. The CDR3 nucleotides read TGTGCCAGCAGTTTAGCGGAAGAAATAATTAATTCACCCCTCCACTTT. This chain links TRBV12-3 or TRBV12-4 with TRBJ1-6; D gene ambiguous. The V end was cut by 0 bases, the J end by 6 bases, with 12 bases between. The CDR3 has 16 residues.

This clonotype was seen ten or more times. The V call is TRBV11-2, the J call TRBJ2-2; D is unresolved. Germline assignment: CDR1 SGHAT and CDR2 FQNNGV. V lost 0 bases to trimming and J lost 6 bases, with 5 bases between them. The CDR3 spans 13 residues. The DNA for the CDR3 is TGTGCCAGCAGCTTAGAGGGCCCCGGGGAGCTGTTTTTT. Protein sequence: CASSLEGPGELFF.

The chain carries TRBV5-1 and TRBJ2-7, with 8 bases aligning to TRBD1. The CDR3 totals 13 residues. Trimming took 4 bases from V and 5 from J; bases not matched to a gene: 5. Germline lookup yields CDR1 SGHRS and CDR2 YFSETQ. CDR3 DNA: TGCGCCAGCAGCATTGGACAGGGCAACGAGCAGTACTTC. This gives the protein CASSIGQGNEQYF.

The sample holds many counts of this clonotype. The rearrangement uses TRBV6-5 and TRBJ2-5; possible D gene TRBD2, 5 bases. V shed 6 bases and J shed 1 base, with 18 bases lying between them. Germline V lookup: CDR1 MNHEY, CDR2 SVGAGI. This CDR3 has 16 residues. In DNA form, the CDR3 reads TGTGCCAGCAGCTACACTGGACCGACTATCCAAGAGACCCAGTACTTC. This gives the protein CASSYTGPTIQETQYF.

This clonotype was counted a few times. The chain employs TRBV5-1 and TRBJ2-7, with D uncertain. This CDR3 is 14 amino acids long. With 4 bases removed from V and 6 bases from J, the gap between germline ends came to 17 bases. Germline V gene sequence: CDR1 SGHRS, CDR2 YFSETQ. CDR3 sequence: CASSPVAQIGEQYF. CDR3 DNA sequence: TGCGCCAGCAGCCCCGTGGCACAGATCGGCGAGCAGTACTTC.

In its sample, this clonotype was seen many times. This chain links TRBV7-9 with TRBJ1-3; D gene unclear. Between the trimmed V and J ends, which lost 3 bases and 8 bases, there was a span of 11 bases. Germline CDR1 and CDR2: SEHNR and FQNEAQ (reference sequence). The CDR3 sequence is 13 residues long. CDR3 DNA: TGTGCCAGCAGCTTCCCCTTACCGGACACCATATATTTT. The encoded protein is CASSFPLPDTIYF.